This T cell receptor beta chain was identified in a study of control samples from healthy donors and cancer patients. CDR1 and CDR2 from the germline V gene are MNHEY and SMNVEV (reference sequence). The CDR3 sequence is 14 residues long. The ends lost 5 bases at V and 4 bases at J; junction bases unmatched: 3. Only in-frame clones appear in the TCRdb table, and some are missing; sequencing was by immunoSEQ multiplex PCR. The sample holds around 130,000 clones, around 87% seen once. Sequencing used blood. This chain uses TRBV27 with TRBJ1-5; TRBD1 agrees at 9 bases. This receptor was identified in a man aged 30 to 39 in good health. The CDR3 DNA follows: TGTGCCAGCAGTCCCGGACAGGGGAATCAGCCCCAGCATTTT. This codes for CASSPGQGNQPQHF.